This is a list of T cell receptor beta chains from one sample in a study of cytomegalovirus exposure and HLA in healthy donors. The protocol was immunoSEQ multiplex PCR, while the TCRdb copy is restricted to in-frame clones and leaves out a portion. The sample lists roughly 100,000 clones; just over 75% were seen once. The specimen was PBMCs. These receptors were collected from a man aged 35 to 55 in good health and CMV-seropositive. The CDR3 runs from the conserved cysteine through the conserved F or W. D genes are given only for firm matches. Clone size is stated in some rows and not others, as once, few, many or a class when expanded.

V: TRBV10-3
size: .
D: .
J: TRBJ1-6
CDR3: CAISETGSNSPLHF
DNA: TGTGCCATCAGTGAAACAGGGAGTAATTCACCCCTCCACTTT

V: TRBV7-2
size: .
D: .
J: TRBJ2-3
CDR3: CASSLGIVAVGYAWDTQYF
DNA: TGTGCCAGCAGCTTAGGTATCGTCGCGGTAGGCTATGCATGGGATACGCAGTATTTT

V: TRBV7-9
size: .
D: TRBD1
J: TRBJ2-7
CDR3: CASSVQGYRGDEQYF
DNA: TGTGCCAGCAGCGTTCAAGGGTACAGGGGGGACGAGCAGTACTTC

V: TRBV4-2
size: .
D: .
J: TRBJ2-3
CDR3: CASSQDYEGGTDTQYF
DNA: TGTGCCAGCAGCCAAGATTACGAGGGAGGCACAGATACGCAGTATTTT

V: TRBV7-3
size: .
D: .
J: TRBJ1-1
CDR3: CASSLGGSNTEAFF
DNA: TGTGCCAGCAGCTTAGGAGGGAGTAACACTGAAGCTTTCTTT

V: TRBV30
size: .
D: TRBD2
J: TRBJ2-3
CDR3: CAYDSGSTDTQYF
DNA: TGTGCCTATGATAGCGGGAGCACAGATACGCAGTATTTT

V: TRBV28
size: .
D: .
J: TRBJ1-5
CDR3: CASSYTPGMVSNQPQHF
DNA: TGTGCCAGCAGTTATACCCCCGGGATGGTGAGCAATCAGCCCCAGCATTTT

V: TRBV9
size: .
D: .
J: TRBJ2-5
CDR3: CASSFSGHQETQYF
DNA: TGTGCCAGCAGCTTCAGTGGGCACCAAGAGACCCAGTACTTC

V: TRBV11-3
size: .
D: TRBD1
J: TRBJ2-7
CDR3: CASSLGTGGYEQYF
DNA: TGTGCCAGCAGCTTAGGGACAGGGGGCTACGAGCAGTACTTC

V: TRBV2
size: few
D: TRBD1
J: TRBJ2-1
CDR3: CASGTGDINEQFF
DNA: TGTGCCAGCGGGACAGGGGACATCAATGAGCAGTTCTTC

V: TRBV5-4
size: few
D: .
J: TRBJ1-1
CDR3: CASSGSTEDKGIF
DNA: TGTGCCAGCAGCGGAAGTACAGAGGACAAGGGAATCTTT

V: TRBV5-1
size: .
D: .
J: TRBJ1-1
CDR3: CASSSPGGMVNTEAFF
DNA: TGCGCCAGCAGCTCCCCGGGGGGCATGGTGAACACTGAAGCTTTCTTT

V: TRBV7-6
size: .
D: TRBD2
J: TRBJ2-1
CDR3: CASSLRASGRDSYNEQFF
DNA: TGTGCCAGCAGCTTAAGGGCTAGCGGGAGGGACTCCTACAATGAGCAGTTCTTC

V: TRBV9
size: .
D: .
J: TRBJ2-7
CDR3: CASSVKGGPYEQYF
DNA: TGTGCCAGCAGCGTAAAAGGCGGCCCCTACGAGCAGTACTTC

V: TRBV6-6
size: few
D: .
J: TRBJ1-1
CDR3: CASRLLMNTEAFF
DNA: TGTGCCAGCAGACTACTGATGAACACTGAAGCTTTCTTT

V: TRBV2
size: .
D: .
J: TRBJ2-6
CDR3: CASSAGKGANVLTF
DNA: TGTGCCAGCAGTGCGGGGAAAGGGGCCAACGTCCTGACTTTC

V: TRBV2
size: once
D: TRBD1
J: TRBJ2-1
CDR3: CASSQPGQGNNEQFF
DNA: TGTGCCAGCAGTCAGCCGGGACAGGGTAACAATGAGCAGTTCTTC

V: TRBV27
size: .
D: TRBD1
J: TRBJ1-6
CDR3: CASSFGKGAGNSPLHF
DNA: TGTGCCAGCAGTTTCGGTAAGGGGGCCGGGAATTCACCCCTCCACTTT

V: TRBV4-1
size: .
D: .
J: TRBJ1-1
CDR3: CASSHEVNTEAFF
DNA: TGCGCCAGCAGCCATGAGGTTAACACTGAAGCTTTCTTT

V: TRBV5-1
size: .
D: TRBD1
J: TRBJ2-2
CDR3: CASSWDETGVTGELFF
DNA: TGCGCCAGCAGCTGGGACGAGACAGGGGTCACCGGGGAGCTGTTTTTT

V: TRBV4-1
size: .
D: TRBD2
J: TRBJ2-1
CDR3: CASSQDKGLEYNEQFF
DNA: TGCGCCAGCAGCCAAGATAAGGGACTAGAGTACAATGAGCAGTTCTTC

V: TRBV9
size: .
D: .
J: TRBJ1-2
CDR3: CASSVEKGNYGYTF
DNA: TGTGCCAGCAGCGTAGAAAAGGGGAACTATGGCTACACCTTC

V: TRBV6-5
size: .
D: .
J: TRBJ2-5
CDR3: CATRSGDKETQYF
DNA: TGTGCCACCCGTTCTGGAGATAAAGAGACCCAGTACTTC

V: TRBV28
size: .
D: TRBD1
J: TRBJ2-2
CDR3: CASSYQDRKAGELFF
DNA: TGTGCCAGCAGTTACCAGGACAGGAAGGCCGGGGAGCTGTTTTTT

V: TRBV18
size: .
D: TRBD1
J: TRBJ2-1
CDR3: CASSPAQGVNEQFF
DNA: TGTGCCAGCTCACCAGCACAGGGGGTGAATGAGCAGTTCTTC

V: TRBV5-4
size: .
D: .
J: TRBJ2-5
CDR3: CASSSGGRNQETQYF
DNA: TGTGCCAGCAGTTCAGGGGGGAGGAACCAAGAGACCCAGTACTTC

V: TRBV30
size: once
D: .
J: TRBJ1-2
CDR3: CAWSVPGGGYTF
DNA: TGTGCCTGGAGTGTACCTGGGGGGGGCTACACCTTC

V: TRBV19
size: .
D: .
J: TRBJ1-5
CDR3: CASSWGDASNQPQHF
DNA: TGTGCCAGTAGTTGGGGGGACGCAAGCAATCAGCCCCAGCATTTT

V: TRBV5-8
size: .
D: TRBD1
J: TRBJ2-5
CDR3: CASSLLGRGQQETQYF
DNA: TGTGCCAGCAGCTTGTTGGGCAGGGGGCAACAAGAGACCCAGTACTTC

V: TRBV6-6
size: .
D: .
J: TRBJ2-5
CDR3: CASSPRQQETQYF
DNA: TGTGCCAGCAGTCCACGACAGCAAGAGACCCAGTACTTC

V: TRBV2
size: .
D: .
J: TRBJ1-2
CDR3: CAGRTQTGYGYTF
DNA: TGTGCCGGACGGACTCAAACTGGGTATGGCTACACCTTC

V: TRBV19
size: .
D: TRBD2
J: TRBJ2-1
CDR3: CASSPLRGSIGNEQFF
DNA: TGTGCCAGTAGTCCGTTGCGGGGGAGTATCGGGAATGAGCAGTTCTTC

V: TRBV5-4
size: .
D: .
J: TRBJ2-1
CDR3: CASSFGQGSYNEQFF
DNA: TGTGCCAGCAGCTTCGGCCAGGGTTCTTACAATGAGCAGTTCTTC

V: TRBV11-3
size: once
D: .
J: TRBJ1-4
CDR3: CASSLGVDRNEKLFF
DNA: TGTGCCAGCAGCTTAGGGGTTGACAGGAATGAAAAACTGTTTTTT

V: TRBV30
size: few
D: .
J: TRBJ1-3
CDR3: CAWRQGKEGNTIYF
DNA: TGTGCCTGGAGGCAGGGGAAGGAAGGAAACACCATATATTTT

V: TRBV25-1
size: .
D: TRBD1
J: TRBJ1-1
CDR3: CASSATGASEAFF
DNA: TGTGCCAGCAGTGCGACAGGGGCGAGTGAAGCTTTCTTT

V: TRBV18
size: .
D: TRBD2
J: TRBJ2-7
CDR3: CASSPGGREQYF
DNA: TGTGCCAGCTCCCCGGGGGGGCGCGAGCAGTACTTC

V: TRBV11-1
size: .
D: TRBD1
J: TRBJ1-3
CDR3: CASSKGQGSGNTIYF
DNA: TGTGCCAGCAGCAAGGGACAGGGCTCTGGAAACACCATATATTTT

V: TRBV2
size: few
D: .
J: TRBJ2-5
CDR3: CASSVARQETQYF
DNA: TGTGCCAGCAGTGTGGCCCGTCAAGAGACCCAGTACTTC

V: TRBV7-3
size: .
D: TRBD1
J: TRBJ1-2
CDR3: CASSPTRQGHYGYTF
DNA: TGTGCCAGCAGCCCCACCCGACAGGGCCACTATGGCTACACCTTC

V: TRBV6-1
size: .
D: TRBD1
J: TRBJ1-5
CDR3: CASWGQLFRNQPQHF
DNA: TGTGCCAGCTGGGGACAGTTATTTCGCAATCAGCCCCAGCATTTT

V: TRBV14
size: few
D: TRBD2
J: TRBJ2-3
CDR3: CASSQGLARDTQYF
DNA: TGTGCCAGCAGCCAGGGACTAGCTAGAGATACGCAGTATTTT

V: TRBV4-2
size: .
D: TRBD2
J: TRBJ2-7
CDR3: CASSQAERGYEQYF
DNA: TGTGCCAGCAGCCAAGCAGAGCGGGGGTACGAGCAGTACTTC

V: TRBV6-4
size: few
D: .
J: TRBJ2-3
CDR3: CASSDSRADTQYF
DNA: TGTGCCAGCAGTGACTCCCGTGCGGATACGCAGTATTTT

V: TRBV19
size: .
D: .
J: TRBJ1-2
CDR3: CASSIKGPSQVSANYGYTF
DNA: TGTGCCAGTAGTATTAAAGGCCCATCACAGGTCTCAGCTAACTATGGCTACACCTTC

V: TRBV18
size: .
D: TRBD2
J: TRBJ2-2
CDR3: CASSSILAGVTGELFF
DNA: TGTGCCAGCTCATCAATACTAGCGGGAGTAACGGGGGAGCTGTTTTTT

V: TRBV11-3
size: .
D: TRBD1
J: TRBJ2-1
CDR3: CASSLEGQGAYNEQFF
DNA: TGTGCCAGCAGCTTAGAGGGCCAGGGGGCTTACAATGAGCAGTTCTTC

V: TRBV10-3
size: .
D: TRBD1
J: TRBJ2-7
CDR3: CATRDRGSYEQYF
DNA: TGTGCCACCCGGGACAGGGGTTCCTACGAGCAGTACTTC

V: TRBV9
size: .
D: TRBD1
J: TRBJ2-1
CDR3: CASSAGQGQDEQFF
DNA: TGTGCCAGCAGCGCCGGACAGGGGCAGGATGAGCAGTTCTTC

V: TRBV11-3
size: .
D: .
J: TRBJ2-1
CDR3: CASSLDGVGYNEQFF
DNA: TGTGCCAGCAGCTTAGACGGGGTGGGCTACAATGAGCAGTTCTTC

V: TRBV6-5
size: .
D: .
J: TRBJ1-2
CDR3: CASSLGSGGGYTF
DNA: TGTGCCAGCAGTCTCGGATCGGGAGGTGGCTACACCTTC

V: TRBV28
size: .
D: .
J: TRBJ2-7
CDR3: CASSLGVYEQYF
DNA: TGTGCCAGCAGTTTAGGAGTCTACGAGCAGTACTTC

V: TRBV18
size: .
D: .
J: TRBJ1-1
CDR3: CASSPAVDTEAFF
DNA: TGTGCCAGCTCACCAGCGGTGGACACTGAAGCTTTCTTT

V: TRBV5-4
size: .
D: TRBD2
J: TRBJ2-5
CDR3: CASSTGTSGVETQYF
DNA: TGTGCCAGCAGCACTGGGACTAGCGGCGTGGAGACCCAGTACTTC

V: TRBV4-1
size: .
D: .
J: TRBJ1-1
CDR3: CASSQGARVGTEAFF
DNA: TGCGCCAGCAGCCAAGGGGCGAGGGTGGGCACTGAAGCTTTCTTT

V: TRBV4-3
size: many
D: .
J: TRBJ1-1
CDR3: CASSQDQQGNTEAFF
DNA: TGCGCCAGCAGCCAAGATCAGCAGGGCAACACTGAAGCTTTCTTT

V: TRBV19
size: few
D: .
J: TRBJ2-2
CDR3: CASSRQTGELFF
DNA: TGTGCCAGTAGTCGCCAGACCGGGGAGCTGTTTTTT

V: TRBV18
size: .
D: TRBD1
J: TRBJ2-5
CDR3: CASSPDRGRETQYF
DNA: TGTGCCAGCTCACCCGACAGGGGGCGAGAGACCCAGTACTTC